This T cell receptor beta chain was sequenced for a study of blood T cell repertoires in COVID-19. Study as a whole: Whether acute or convalescent, the COVID-19 samples came from the United States, Italy and Spain. Nucleic acid was either cDNA or gDNA, and it came from T cells, B-cell-depleted T cells, or PBMCs.

Profiled with immunoSEQ multiplex PCR; TCRdb holds only in-frame clones, not every one. Here the sample spans roughly 120,000 clones, roughly nine tenths being singletons. The CDR3 runs to 12 residues. Germline lookup yields CDR1 SGDLS and CDR2 YYNGEE. V was cut by 4 bases and J by 3 bases, with 8 bases left in between. This clonotype originated in a man aged 65 to 85 who had recovered from COVID-19. Sequencing was carried out using peripheral blood. This chain joins TRBV9 and TRBJ2-7; D is uncertain. The chain's CDR3 is CASSPVSYEQYF. In DNA form, the CDR3 reads TGTGCCAGCAGCCCCGTGAGCTACGAGCAGTACTTC.